This TCR beta chain came from a study of regulatory T cells in long-lasting Graves disease. General study points: Those with persistent Graves' had less TCR diversity than newly diagnosed patients.

A word on this clonotype: Its specificity is unknown.

In building TCR beta libraries, iRepertoire HTBI primers were used together with Arm-PCR of CDR3 regions. Via MiXCR, TCRdb re-called the multiplex PCR reads, giving one row per CDR3 protein. The sample lists 650,000 to 850,000 distinct CDR3 sequences, around 32% occurring once. As for time point: persistent/refractory GD, antithyroid drugs over 5 years with positive TRAb. From RNA extracted from PBMCs, the TCR library was made. The CDR3 runs 14 residues. Deletions cut 7 bases from V and 2 bases from J, with 14 bases between. The germline CDR1 and CDR2 sequences are MNHEY and SMNVEV (reference sequence).

The chain joins TRBV27 to TRBJ1-2; TRBD1 might be the D (6 bases). The starting material was peripheral blood mononuclear cells (PBMCs), obtained when the disease was refractory, from a patient treated with antithyroid drugs. The source is a female donor with Graves disease. This chain's CDR3 is CASKSQGRNYGYTF. The CDR3 DNA follows: TGTGCCAGCAAAAGTCAGGGGAGAAACTATGGCTACACCTTC.